This record covers a single T cell receptor (beta chain). Its binding antigen is unknown. No clone much larger than this one lies a single base away; base qualities are absent. Patients with autoimmune disease history or receiving systemic immunosuppression were excluded from the trial. In every dose cohort, peripheral blood was drawn for TCR sequencing at baseline, cycle 4 day 1, and cycle 7 day 1. Samples were obtained from an open-label, multicenter, first-in-human phase I dose-escalation trial of ivuxolimab. Adults with locally advanced or metastatic head and neck squamous cell, hepatocellular, melanoma or renal cell carcinoma were enrolled in the trial. Before TCR sequencing, CD4+ and CD8+ T cells were separately sorted from peripheral blood. This record comes from a study of OX40 agonist ivuxolimab in advanced cancers. Regarding the complete study: The costimulatory receptor OX40 (CD134) was targeted by ivuxolimab, a fully human IgG2 agonistic monoclonal antibody. In the dose-escalation cohort, 82.7% of patients were male, and the mean age was approximately 64 years, with a range of about 20 to 79. Of the approximately 50 dose-escalation patients, hepatocellular carcinoma was present in roughly 19, melanoma in around 15, renal cell carcinoma in 9 and head and neck cancer in 9. Prior anti-PD-1, anti-PD-L1 or anti-CTLA-4 therapy was permitted, and checkpoint inhibitors had been received by roughly 42% of dose-escalation patients. Peripheral TCRbeta sequencing was intended to test whether TCR sequence diversity was altered and clonal T-cell expansion was caused by ivuxolimab. Intravenous ivuxolimab was administered to patients every 2 weeks at six dose levels: 0.01, 0.1, 0.3, 1.5, 3 and 10 mg/kg. Three dose-escalation patients achieved partial responses, one with hepatocellular carcinoma and two with cutaneous melanoma. The paper describes the monotherapy dose-escalation part (N = 52 patients) of the phase I trial of ivuxolimab. Here is what the overall study found, with its caveats: At doses of 0.1 to 3.0 mg/kg, clonal expansion of both CD4+ and CD8+ blood T cells was observed from baseline to week 6. The antigen specificity of the peripheral T cells that underwent clonal expansion was not determined. Low levels of normalized T-cell clonal expansion were also shown by some nonresponding patients. After ivuxolimab, expanded clones were on average more numerous among CD8+ T cells than among CD4+ T cells. In partial responders in the 0.1-3.0 mg/kg groups, normalized peripheral clonal expansion was found to be among the lowest, especially among CD8+ T cells.

For sequencing of the TCRbeta CDR3 region, genomic DNA was extracted from the sorted cells. The immunoSEQ Assay was used for sequencing of TCRbeta CDR3 regions. The table was pulled from immuneACCESS by TCRdb, which kept in-frame rearrangements only. Such tables lose some clones; where checked, under half of the loss comes from unresolved V genes, and the rest has no known cause. The sample records about 68,000 clones, approximately 90% of which are singletons. Around 0.28% of the sample rests with the top ten. V is cut by 3 bases and J by 7 bases, and the space between the germline ends is 18 bases. Spanning cysteine to phenylalanine, the CDR3 consists of 15 amino acids. Only the CDR3 region is kept as DNA, spanning 45 bases read in frame from base 1. CDR1 and CDR2 are drawn from the germline V gene (reference sequence): SEHNR, FQNEAQ.

Specimen: CD4+ or CD8+ T cells sorted from blood, collected in a trial of the OX40 agonist ivuxolimab. Rearrangement joined TRBV7-9 to TRBJ1-2; a tentative D match to TRBD1 spans 6 bases. The clonotype comes from an adult with an advanced solid tumor such as melanoma, head and neck, liver or kidney cancer. The base sequence is TGTGCCAGCAGCTTGGACGACAGGAGGTCAGGTGGCTACACCTTC. This translates into CASSLDDRRSGGYTF. With all but the CDR3 taken from the reference TRBV7-9 and TRBJ1-2 genes, the full variable domain is: DTGVSQNPRHKITKRGQNVTFRCDPISEHNRLYWYRQTLGQGPEFLTYFQNEAQLEKSRLLSDRFSAERPKGSFSTLEIQRTEQGDSAMYLCASSLDDRRSGGYTFGSGTRLTVV.